A single sample gave rise to the 30 T cell receptor beta chains below, sequenced in a study of identical twins. Each CDR3 protein gets one entry after TCRdb re-called the 5' RACE reads with MiXCR. The data show more than 400,000 distinct CDR3 sequences, with roughly 15% seen just once and 0.35% to 0.45% held by the top ten. These data were also reused for a study on yellow fever vaccine responses in identical twins.

What was sequenced was CD4+ T cells sorted from blood. Source of these receptors: a woman aged 18-29 years in good health.

This clonotype showed up just a few times. The chain is built from TRBV2 and TRBJ2-3, with 13 positions matching TRBD2. This CDR3 is 18 amino acids long. Germline loops: CDR1 SNHLY, CDR2 FYNNEI. V was pared by 0 bases and J by 6 bases, with 9 bases of the junction left unmatched. The CDR3 protein is CASSEAPLGLAGSDTQYF. The CDR3 DNA reads TGTGCCAGCAGTGAAGCGCCCCTGGGACTAGCGGGGTCCGATACGCAGTATTTT.

As DNA, the CDR3 is TGCGCCAGCAGCCAAGCCCGCGGGGGGGACCAAGAGACCCAGTACTTC. Amino acids: CASSQARGGDQETQYF. This chain links TRBV4-1 with TRBJ2-5; 9 nucleotides agree with TRBD2. The J segment lost 0 bases and the V segment lost 1 base, leaving 3 bases of the junction unmatched. The CDR3 runs 16 residues. Looked up from germline, CDR1 is MGHRA and CDR2 is YSYEKL.

This clonotype occurred a few times. The V gene is TRBV2, the J gene TRBJ1-1, with 7 nucleotides matching TRBD1. J was trimmed by 0 bases and V by 6 bases; bases with no gene match: 4. The germline CDR1 and CDR2 sequences are SNHLY and FYNNEI. The CDR3 spans 14 residues. The CDR3 is CASRGDRLNTEAFF. Here the CDR3 DNA reads TGTGCCAGCAGAGGGGACAGACTGAACACTGAAGCTTTCTTT.

In this sample, this clonotype turned up many times. This chain connects TRBV24-1 to TRBJ2-5; 8 bases map to TRBD1. This CDR3 region has 14 residues. Trimming at V came to 7 bases and at J to 4 bases, leaving 7 bases not matched to a gene. CDR1 KGHDR and CDR2 SFDVKD come from the germline V gene. CDR3 amino acids: CATRDRDRGETQYF. In nucleotides, the CDR3 is TGTGCCACCAGGGACAGGGATAGAGGAGAGACCCAGTACTTC.

The DNA of the CDR3 is TGTGCCAGCAGTTTGAGTTCACAGGGGGGCACTGAAGCTTTCTTT. Protein sequence: CASSLSSQGGTEAFF. The chain couples TRBV12-3 or TRBV12-4 to TRBJ1-1; 8 bases match TRBD1. V gave up 3 bases and J gave up 4 bases; unmatched junction bases: 7. This CDR3 contains 15 residues.

This clonotype has more than one count but fewer than ten. This chain links TRBV29-1 with TRBJ1-1, with D unresolved. The CDR3 totals 12 residues. Between the trimmed V and J ends, which lost 3 bases and 5 bases, there was a span of 10 bases. Germline CDR1 SQVTM, CDR2 ANQGSEA. The CDR3 loop reads CSVEWGGTEAFF. The CDR3 DNA reads as TGCAGCGTTGAGTGGGGAGGAACTGAAGCTTTCTTT. Filled out from reference TRBV29-1 and TRBJ1-1, the complete variable domain reads SAVISQKPSRDICQRGTSLTIQCQVDSQVTMMFWYRQQPGQSLTLIATANQGSEATYESGFVIDKFPISRPNLTFSTLTVSNMSPEDSSIYLCSVEWGGTEAFFGQGTRLTVV.

V is TRBV10-3 and J is TRBJ2-6, with 8 bases identical to TRBD2. Germline V gene sequence: CDR1 ENHRY, CDR2 SYGVKD. The CDR3 is 18 amino acids. The ends lost 10 bases at V and 2 bases at J; junction bases unmatched: 16. In DNA, the CDR3 is TGTGCCACGGGAGGGAAGGGTACTTGGAGTGCTGGGGCCAACGTCCTGACTTTC. This encodes CATGGKGTWSAGANVLTF.

This clonotype has just a few counts. The chain uses TRBV5-1 and TRBJ2-3; 7 bases map to TRBD2. Germline V gene sequence: CDR1 SGHRS, CDR2 YFSETQ. CDR3 length: 15 residues. Unmatched junction bases numbered 7, after V lost 4 bases and J lost 2 bases. The chain's CDR3 is CASSPLAELTDTQYF. DNA of the CDR3: TGCGCCAGCAGCCCGCTAGCGGAGCTCACAGATACGCAGTATTTT.

The genes are TRBV10-2 and TRBJ1-1; D is unresolved. Trimming pared 11 bases from V and 1 base from J, leaving 8 bases between. The CDR3 is 11 amino acids. The germline V gene has CDR1 WSHSY and CDR2 SAAADI. This CDR3 reads CARSRNTEAFF. CDR3 nucleotides: TGCGCCCGGAGTAGGAACACTGAAGCTTTCTTT.

The rearrangement joins TRBV7-9 to TRBJ2-2, with D possibly being TRBD1 (6 bases). Germline CDR1 SEHNR, CDR2 FQNEAQ (reference sequence). CDR3 length: 13 amino acids. Trimming removed 6 bases at V and 7 bases at J, with 12 bases between. The CDR3 nucleotides read TGTGCCAGCAGAGACCAGGGGTACGGGGAGCTGTTTTTT. Protein product: CASRDQGYGELFF.

This clonotype was seen a few times. This chain's CDR3 is CASALPDSTEAFF. DNA for the CDR3: TGTGCTAGTGCCCTTCCGGACAGCACTGAAGCTTTCTTT. The chain joins TRBV12-5 to TRBJ1-1; TRBD1 is a possible D gene (6 bases). Germline values: CDR1 LGHNT, CDR2 FRNRAP. The CDR3 loop spans 13 amino acids. Trimming pared 7 bases from V and 4 bases from J, leaving 13 bases between.

This sequence joins TRBV4-1 and TRBJ2-3, with TRBD1 as a possible D gene (5 bases). Trimming cost V 0 bases and J 0 bases, with 16 bases left between them. From germline, CDR1 is MGHRA and CDR2 YSYEKL. The CDR3 consists of 18 residues. CDR3 sequence: CASSQDIGQGISTDTQYF. CDR3 nucleotides: TGCGCCAGCAGCCAAGATATTGGGCAGGGCATTAGCACAGATACGCAGTATTTT.

The chain is built from TRBV2 and TRBJ2-5; the match to TRBD1 covers 10 bases. CDR3 length: 13 residues. CDR1 and CDR2 from the germline V gene are SNHLY and FYNNEI. V lost 10 bases, J lost 4 bases, and 6 bases stayed unmatched. CDR3 DNA sequence: TGTGCCACGACAGGGGGCGTTGGAGAGACCCAGTACTTC. Translation gives CATTGGVGETQYF. Supplemented by reference TRBV2 and TRBJ2-5, the full variable domain reads EPEVTQTPSHQVTQMGQEVILRCVPISNHLYFYWYRQILGQKVEFLVSFYNNEISEKSEIFDDQFSVERPDGSNFTLKIRSTKLEDSAMYFCATTGGVGETQYFGPGTRLLVL.

Only a few counts were recorded for this clonotype. This chain uses TRBV6-6 with TRBJ1-5, with a tentative D call TRBD1 (6 bases). CDR3 length: 13 residues. The V gene's germline CDR1 is MNHNY and CDR2 SVGAGI (reference sequence). V dropped 8 bases and J dropped 6 bases, with 14 bases sitting between them. CDR3 sequence (DNA): TGTGCCAGCTCTCCTGGGGGGCCTCAGCCCCAGCATTTT. Protein: CASSPGGPQPQHF.

This clonotype has only a few counts. The V and J genes are TRBV20-1 and TRBJ2-7, with TRBD2 matching over 10 bases. Germline-derived CDR1 and CDR2 are DFQATT and SNEGSKA (reference sequence). With 5 bases clipped from V and 2 bases from J, the junction kept 6 bases outside the gene matches. This CDR3 contains 14 residues. The CDR3 reads CSAESGRGAYEQYF. The CDR3 bases are TGCAGTGCTGAAAGCGGGAGGGGAGCCTACGAGCAGTACTTC.

V usage is TRBV5-1 and J usage is TRBJ2-3; 10 bases are shared with TRBD2. Germline CDR1 is SGHRS and CDR2 is YFSETQ. The CDR3 is 15 residues long. Trimming took 9 bases from V and 0 from J; bases not matched to a gene: 7. CDR3 protein: CATSTSGASTDTQYF. The CDR3 DNA reads as TGCGCCACCTCTACTAGCGGGGCTAGCACAGATACGCAGTATTTT.

A few counts support this clonotype. The CDR3 sequence is CASSSFGHGTDTQYF. The CDR3 coding sequence is TGTGCCAGCAGTTCGTTCGGGCATGGCACAGATACGCAGTATTTT. The rearrangement uses TRBV28 and TRBJ2-3; D not certain. Germline V CDR1 and CDR2: MDHEN, SYDVKM. V shed 4 bases and J shed 1 base, with 12 bases lying between them. The CDR3 contains 15 residues.

This clonotype has only a few counts. The chain has TRBV28 and TRBJ2-1, with 10 bases fitting TRBD1. CDR1 MDHEN and CDR2 SYDVKM come from the germline V gene. The V segment lost 3 bases and the J segment 6 bases; nucleotides outside the gene matches: 5. The CDR3 sequence is 15 residues long. The CDR3 spells CASSFPTGGFNEQFF. CDR3 coding DNA: TGTGCCAGCAGTTTTCCGACAGGGGGCTTCAATGAGCAGTTCTTC.

This clonotype was detected only a few times. The chain uses TRBV15 and TRBJ1-1; D gene unclear. Trimming took off 0 bases at V and 1 base at J, with 6 bases between the two ends. This CDR3 spans 14 amino acids. Germline CDR1 reads LNHNV; CDR2 reads YYDKDF (reference sequence). In DNA form, the CDR3 reads TGTGCCACCAGCAGAGAACATCAGAACACTGAAGCTTTCTTT. Translation gives CATSREHQNTEAFF.

This clonotype showed up just a few times. V is TRBV12-3 or TRBV12-4 and J is TRBJ1-3; possible D gene TRBD1, 6 bases. V dropped 6 bases and J dropped 0 bases, with 15 bases sitting between them. The CDR3 has 16 residues. CDR3 DNA: TGTGCCAGCAGCGAATCCGGGGGCCGCTCTGGAAACACCATATATTTT. This sequence encodes CASSESGGRSGNTIYF.

The chain employs TRBV11-1 and TRBJ2-1, with 14 nucleotides matching TRBD2. This CDR3 spans 20 amino acids. V lost 5 bases and J lost 0; bases outside the gene matches: 12. Germline values: CDR1 SGHAT, CDR2 FQDESV (reference sequence). In DNA, the CDR3 is TGTGCCAGCAGCCCCGGGACTAGCGGGAGAGCACTGAGCTCCTACAATGAGCAGTTCTTC. Its translation is CASSPGTSGRALSSYNEQFF.

The rearrangement joins TRBV10-2 to TRBJ2-1; 8 bases are a match to TRBD2. V lost 7 bases, J lost 7 bases, and 18 bases stayed unmatched. The CDR3 covers 17 residues. Per germline, CDR1 WSHSY and CDR2 SAAADI. Here the CDR3 DNA reads TGCGCCAGCACAAGTCGATCCGGGACTAGAAGTGGAAATGAGCAGTTCTTC. It encodes CASTSRSGTRSGNEQFF.

This clonotype was seen more than once but under ten times. The chain has TRBV2 and TRBJ2-1; possible D gene TRBD2, 6 bases. The CDR3 extends over 13 amino acids. Germline V gives CDR1 SNHLY, CDR2 FYNNEI. V lost 8 bases, J lost 4 bases, and 12 bases lay in between. The CDR3 reads CASGRDMYNEQFF. The CDR3 coding sequence is TGTGCCAGCGGGCGGGATATGTACAATGAGCAGTTCTTC.

This clonotype was counted only a few times. V gene TRBV6-5 combines with J gene TRBJ1-3; D possibly corresponds to TRBD1 (5 bases). The CDR3 length is 14 residues. Looked up from germline, CDR1 is MNHEY and CDR2 is SVGAGI. Trimming removed 4 bases from V and 0 bases from J, with 7 bases in between. The CDR3 here is CASSSGHSGNTIYF. The CDR3 region has the DNA TGTGCCAGCAGTTCAGGGCACTCTGGAAACACCATATATTTT.

This clonotype was seen a handful of times. V gene TRBV20-1 combines with J gene TRBJ2-3; no clear D. Germline V gene data show CDR1 as DFQATT and CDR2 as SNEGSKA (reference sequence). There are 12 residues in the CDR3. V shed 3 bases and J shed 3 bases, with 7 bases lying between them. The chain's CDR3 is CSASPGTDTQYF. Written as DNA, the CDR3 is TGCAGTGCTAGCCCCGGGACAGATACGCAGTATTTT.

The chain has TRBV9 and TRBJ1-5; TRBD1 might be the D (5 bases). Germline assignment: CDR1 SGDLS and CDR2 YYNGEE. Trimming removed 3 bases from V and 3 bases from J, with 13 bases in between. The CDR3 loop spans 15 amino acids. CDR3 bases: TGTGCCAGCAGCGCACCGGGACTGTTCAATCAGCCCCAGCATTTT. Its translation: CASSAPGLFNQPQHF.

In its sample, this clonotype was seen a few times. This chain uses TRBV14 with TRBJ2-1, with 7 nucleotides matching TRBD2. CDR1 SGHDN and CDR2 FVKESK come from the germline V gene. J lost 9 bases, V lost 7 bases, and 6 bases had no gene match. CDR3 length: 12 residues. CDR3 sequence (DNA): TGTGCCAGCAAGAGGGAGGGGACTGAGCAGTTCTTC. Amino acid sequence: CASKREGTEQFF. Full variable domain (remainder filled in from reference TRBV14 and TRBJ2-1): EAGVTQFPSHSVIEKGQTVTLRCDPISGHDNLYWYRRVMGKEIKFLLHFVKESKQDESGMPNNRFLAERTGGTYSTLKVQPAELEDSGVYFCASKREGTEQFFGPGTRLTVL.

This clonotype was seen a handful of times. The V and J genes are TRBV10-3 and TRBJ2-7, with 11 bases identical to TRBD2. The CDR3 covers 17 residues. Losses at the gene ends were 3 bases for V and 9 bases for J; bases not matched to a gene: 16. Per germline, CDR1 ENHRY and CDR2 SYGVKD. The CDR3 protein is CAISDSRQGLAAYGQYF. The CDR3, as DNA: TGTGCCATCAGTGACTCCCGACAGGGACTAGCGGCCTATGGGCAGTACTTC.

The rearrangement uses TRBV20-1 and TRBJ1-6; possible D gene TRBD1, 6 bases. The CDR3 sequence is 15 residues long. Germline V lookup: CDR1 DFQATT, CDR2 SNEGSKA (reference sequence). The germline V and J ends were trimmed by 6 bases and 7 bases, with 19 bases remaining between them. CDR3 protein: CSAWDARTGNSPLHF. The DNA for the CDR3 is TGCAGTGCCTGGGACGCTCGAACAGGGAATTCACCCCTCCACTTT.

Only a few counts were recorded for this clonotype. The chain links TRBV2 to TRBJ2-5; maybe TRBD2 (7 bases). The V and J ends lost 4 bases and 5 bases respectively, with 17 bases between them. Germline values: CDR1 SNHLY, CDR2 FYNNEI. The CDR3 consists of 15 residues. This CDR3 reads CASSVPGAGAETQYF. CDR3 bases: TGTGCCAGCAGTGTCCCAGGGGCGGGGGCGGAGACCCAGTACTTC.